This TCR beta chain was retrieved from a study of T cells after yellow fever vaccination. Study-level findings and limits: The booster saw the reappearance of most primary-vaccination clones (around 96% CD4, 88% CD8).

Germline-derived CDR1 and CDR2 are SGHTA and FQGNSA. This CDR3 is 16 amino acids long. Trimming removed 5 bases from V and 3 bases from J; junction bases left unmatched: 11. This clonotype appeared a few times. The target antigen is unknown. The 5'RACE template-switching step produced TCR cDNA and added a universal primer site and UMIs. TCRdb reprocessed the 5' RACE reads via MiXCR and lists one record per CDR3 protein. The sample holds hundreds of thousands of distinct CDR3 sequences, roughly an eighth seen once. The sequenced sample was PBMCs, obtained on the day of the yellow fever booster vaccination. The gene calls are TRBV7-2 and TRBJ2-7, with 9 bases fitting TRBD2. The TCR originated in a man under 40 who received the YFV17D yellow fever vaccine. The CDR3 reads CASSPPSGRRVYEQYF. The CDR3 DNA reads as TGTGCCAGCAGCCCACCAAGCGGGAGGAGGGTCTACGAGCAGTACTTC. Complete variable domain (other parts from reference TRBV7-2 and TRBJ2-7): GAGVSQSPSNKVTEKGKDVELRCDPISGHTALYWYRQSLGQGLEFLIYFQGNSAPDKSGLPSDRFSAERTGGSVSTLTIQRTQQEDSAVYLCASSPPSGRRVYEQYFGPGTRLTVT.